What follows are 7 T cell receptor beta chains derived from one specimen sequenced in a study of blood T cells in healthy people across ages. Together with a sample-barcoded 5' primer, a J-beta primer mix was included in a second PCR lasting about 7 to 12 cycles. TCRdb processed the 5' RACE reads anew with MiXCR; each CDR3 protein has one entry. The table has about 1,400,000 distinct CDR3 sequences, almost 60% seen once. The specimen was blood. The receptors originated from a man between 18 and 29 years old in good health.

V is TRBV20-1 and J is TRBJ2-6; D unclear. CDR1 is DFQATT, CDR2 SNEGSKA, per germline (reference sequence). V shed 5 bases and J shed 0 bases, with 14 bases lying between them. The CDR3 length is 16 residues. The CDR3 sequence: CSALRRRSSGANVLTF. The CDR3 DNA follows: TGCAGTGCTCTACGGCGTCGCAGCTCTGGGGCCAACGTCCTGACTTTC.

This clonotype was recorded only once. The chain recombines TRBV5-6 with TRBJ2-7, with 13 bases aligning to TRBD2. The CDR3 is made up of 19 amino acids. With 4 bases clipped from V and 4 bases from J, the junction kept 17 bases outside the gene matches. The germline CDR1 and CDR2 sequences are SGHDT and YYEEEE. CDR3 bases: TGTGCCAGCAGCCAGAGGACTAGCGGGAGCCCTGGCAGCCCTTACGAGCAGTACTTC. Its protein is CASSQRTSGSPGSPYEQYF. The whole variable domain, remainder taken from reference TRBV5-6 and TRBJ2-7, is DAGVTQSPTHLIKTRGQQVTLRCSPKSGHDTVSWYQQALGQGPQFIFQYYEEEERQRGNFPDRFSGHQFPNYSSELNVNALLLGDSALYLCASSQRTSGSPGSPYEQYFGPGTRLTVT.

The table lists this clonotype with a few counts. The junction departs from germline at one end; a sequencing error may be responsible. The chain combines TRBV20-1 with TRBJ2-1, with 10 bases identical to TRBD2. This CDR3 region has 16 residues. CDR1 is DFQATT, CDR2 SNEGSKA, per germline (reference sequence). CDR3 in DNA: TGCAGTGCTAGAGTGGGAGCGGGAGGGTCCTACAGTGAGCAGTTCTTC. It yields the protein CSARVGAGGSYSEQFF.

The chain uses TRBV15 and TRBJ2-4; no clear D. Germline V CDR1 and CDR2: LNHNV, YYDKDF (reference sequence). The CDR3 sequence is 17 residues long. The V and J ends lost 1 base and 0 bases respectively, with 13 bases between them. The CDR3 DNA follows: TGTGCCACCAGCAGAGTAGTCGGGCAGAGAGCCAAAAACATTCAGTACTTC. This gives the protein CATSRVVGQRAKNIQYF. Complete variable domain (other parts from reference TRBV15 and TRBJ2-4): DAMVIQNPRYQVTQFGKPVTLSCSQTLNHNVMYWYQQKSSQAPKLLFHYYDKDFNNEADTPDNFQSRRPNTSFCFLDIRSPGLGDTAMYLCATSRVVGQRAKNIQYFGAGTRLSVL.

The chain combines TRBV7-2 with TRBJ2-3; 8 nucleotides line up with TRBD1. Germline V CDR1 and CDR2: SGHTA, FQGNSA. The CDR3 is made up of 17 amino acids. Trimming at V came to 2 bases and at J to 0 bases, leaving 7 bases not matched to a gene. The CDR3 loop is CASSLLPGGPSTDTQYF. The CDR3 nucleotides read TGTGCCAGCAGCTTATTGCCAGGGGGCCCCAGCACAGATACGCAGTATTTT.

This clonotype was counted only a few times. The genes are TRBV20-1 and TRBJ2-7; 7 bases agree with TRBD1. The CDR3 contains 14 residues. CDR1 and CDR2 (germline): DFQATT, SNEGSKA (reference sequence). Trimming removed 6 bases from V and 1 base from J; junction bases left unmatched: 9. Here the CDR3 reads CSAKRRDSSYEQYF. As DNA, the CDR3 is TGCAGTGCAAAGAGACGGGACAGTTCCTACGAGCAGTACTTC.

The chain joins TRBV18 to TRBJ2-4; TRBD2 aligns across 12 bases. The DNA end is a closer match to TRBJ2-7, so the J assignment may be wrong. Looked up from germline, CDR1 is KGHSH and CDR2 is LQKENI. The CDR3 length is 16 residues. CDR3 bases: TGTGCCAGCTCACCAACTGGACTAGCGGGATCCTACGAGCAGTACTTC. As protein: CASSPTGLAGSYEQYF.